The present T cell receptor (beta chain) was sequenced within a study of blood T cell repertoires in COVID-19. Overall study context: The United States, Italy and Spain were the sources of the acute and convalescent COVID-19 samples.

Assay: immunoSEQ multiplex PCR; the TCRdb copy retains only in-frame clones and omits some. The data show approximately 67,000 clones, 82% seen once. The CDR3 runs to 16 residues. V dropped 3 bases and J dropped 4 bases, with 13 bases sitting between them. Germline CDR1 is WNHNN and CDR2 is SYGVQD (reference sequence). Sequencing was done on a sample of peripheral blood. This clonotype originated in a man between 60 and 75 years old with acute or convalescent COVID-19. The rearrangement links TRBV10-1 to TRBJ1-6, with D hard to call. As DNA, the CDR3 is TGCGCCAGCAGTGACCCGGCCAGGCCTTATAATTCACCCCTCCACTTT. Amino acid sequence: CASSDPARPYNSPLHF.